This entry features one T cell receptor beta chain sequence. The record originates from a study of T cell changes during pregnancy in multiple sclerosis. Germline trimming cut 5 bases from V and 8 bases from J; bases unmatched to any gene: 7. The CDR3 is made up of 14 amino acids. The germline V gene encodes CDR1 MNHNS and CDR2 SASEGT. Assay used: immunoSEQ multiplex PCR; TCRdb lists only in-frame clones, some missing. The sample has about 79,000 clones; 75% to 95% are singletons. The sequence was obtained from a female donor with multiple sclerosis, enrolled in a pregnancy study. The J gene is TRBJ2-1, the V gene TRBV6-1; 9 nucleotides match TRBD1. Sequenced here: CD4+ T cells from peripheral blood mononuclear cells, sampled in the second trimester of pregnancy. The CDR3 coding sequence is TGTGCCAGCAGTATAAGACAGGGGGTAGATGAGCAGTTCTTC. Protein sequence: CASSIRQGVDEQFF.